What follows describes a single TCR beta chain. Its target is not known. It was CD45RO-negative cells, positively selected for CCR7, that made up naive CD8 cells, with terminally differentiated effector memory CD45RA+ cells excluded. Donors, without exception, were Caucasian adults residing in Nashville, Tennessee. Method: immunoSEQ multiplex PCR; TCRdb's copy keeps in-frame clones and lacks some. The sample shows about 2 million clones, roughly 94% of them seen only once. This specimen belongs to a study of shared clonotypes between healthy human individuals. CDR3 length: 16 residues. V was pared by 6 bases and J by 0 bases, with 15 bases between. The V gene's germline CDR1 is MNHEY and CDR2 SMNVEV (reference sequence). Study results and limitations: Clonotype sharing among donors likely depends on sequencing depth.

The chain uses TRBV27 and TRBJ2-1; D gene ambiguous. The clonotype comes from a man aged 18 to 30 in good health. Input material: naive CD8+ T cells sorted from blood. Here the CDR3 DNA reads TGTGCCAGCAGCCCTGAGACGGAACGCTCCTACAATGAGCAGTTCTTC. This sequence encodes CASSPETERSYNEQFF.